This T cell receptor beta chain was captured in a study of cytomegalovirus exposure and HLA in healthy donors. When sampled, the donors appeared nominally healthy, though they likely had unrecorded immune exposures. Use of 60 Vbeta and 13 Jbeta primers characterized the PCR. Using immunoSEQ multiplex PCR, the repertoire was profiled, and TCRdb retains in-frame clones only, with some absent. The data hold approximately 190,000 clones, with roughly 90% observed a single time. CDR3 length: 14 amino acids. Losses at the gene ends were 3 bases for V and 1 base for J; bases not matched to a gene: 3. Germline-derived CDR1 and CDR2 are LNHDA and SQIVND (reference sequence). The study's findings and limits: Analyses of presence and absence presupposed an approximately uniform sequencing depth across donors. The later analysis indicated that the majority of CMV-associated TCR beta chains appeared HLA-restricted. Reportedly, a later analysis found an Asian-associated ancestry cluster had fewer N-insertions than the approximately 670-donor mean.

In the case of this clone: What it recognizes is unknown. The conserved phenylalanine or tryptophan is not found at the CDR3 terminus, so this likely reflects a read error.

Sequenced: PBMCs. The receptor's source is a boy aged 2 to 9 in good health and CMV-seronegative. The genes are TRBV19 and TRBJ2-7; 7 bases line up with TRBD1. CDR3 bases: TGTGCCAGTAGTATGACAGGGACATCCTACGAGCAGTACCTC. Translation: CASSMTGTSYEQYL.